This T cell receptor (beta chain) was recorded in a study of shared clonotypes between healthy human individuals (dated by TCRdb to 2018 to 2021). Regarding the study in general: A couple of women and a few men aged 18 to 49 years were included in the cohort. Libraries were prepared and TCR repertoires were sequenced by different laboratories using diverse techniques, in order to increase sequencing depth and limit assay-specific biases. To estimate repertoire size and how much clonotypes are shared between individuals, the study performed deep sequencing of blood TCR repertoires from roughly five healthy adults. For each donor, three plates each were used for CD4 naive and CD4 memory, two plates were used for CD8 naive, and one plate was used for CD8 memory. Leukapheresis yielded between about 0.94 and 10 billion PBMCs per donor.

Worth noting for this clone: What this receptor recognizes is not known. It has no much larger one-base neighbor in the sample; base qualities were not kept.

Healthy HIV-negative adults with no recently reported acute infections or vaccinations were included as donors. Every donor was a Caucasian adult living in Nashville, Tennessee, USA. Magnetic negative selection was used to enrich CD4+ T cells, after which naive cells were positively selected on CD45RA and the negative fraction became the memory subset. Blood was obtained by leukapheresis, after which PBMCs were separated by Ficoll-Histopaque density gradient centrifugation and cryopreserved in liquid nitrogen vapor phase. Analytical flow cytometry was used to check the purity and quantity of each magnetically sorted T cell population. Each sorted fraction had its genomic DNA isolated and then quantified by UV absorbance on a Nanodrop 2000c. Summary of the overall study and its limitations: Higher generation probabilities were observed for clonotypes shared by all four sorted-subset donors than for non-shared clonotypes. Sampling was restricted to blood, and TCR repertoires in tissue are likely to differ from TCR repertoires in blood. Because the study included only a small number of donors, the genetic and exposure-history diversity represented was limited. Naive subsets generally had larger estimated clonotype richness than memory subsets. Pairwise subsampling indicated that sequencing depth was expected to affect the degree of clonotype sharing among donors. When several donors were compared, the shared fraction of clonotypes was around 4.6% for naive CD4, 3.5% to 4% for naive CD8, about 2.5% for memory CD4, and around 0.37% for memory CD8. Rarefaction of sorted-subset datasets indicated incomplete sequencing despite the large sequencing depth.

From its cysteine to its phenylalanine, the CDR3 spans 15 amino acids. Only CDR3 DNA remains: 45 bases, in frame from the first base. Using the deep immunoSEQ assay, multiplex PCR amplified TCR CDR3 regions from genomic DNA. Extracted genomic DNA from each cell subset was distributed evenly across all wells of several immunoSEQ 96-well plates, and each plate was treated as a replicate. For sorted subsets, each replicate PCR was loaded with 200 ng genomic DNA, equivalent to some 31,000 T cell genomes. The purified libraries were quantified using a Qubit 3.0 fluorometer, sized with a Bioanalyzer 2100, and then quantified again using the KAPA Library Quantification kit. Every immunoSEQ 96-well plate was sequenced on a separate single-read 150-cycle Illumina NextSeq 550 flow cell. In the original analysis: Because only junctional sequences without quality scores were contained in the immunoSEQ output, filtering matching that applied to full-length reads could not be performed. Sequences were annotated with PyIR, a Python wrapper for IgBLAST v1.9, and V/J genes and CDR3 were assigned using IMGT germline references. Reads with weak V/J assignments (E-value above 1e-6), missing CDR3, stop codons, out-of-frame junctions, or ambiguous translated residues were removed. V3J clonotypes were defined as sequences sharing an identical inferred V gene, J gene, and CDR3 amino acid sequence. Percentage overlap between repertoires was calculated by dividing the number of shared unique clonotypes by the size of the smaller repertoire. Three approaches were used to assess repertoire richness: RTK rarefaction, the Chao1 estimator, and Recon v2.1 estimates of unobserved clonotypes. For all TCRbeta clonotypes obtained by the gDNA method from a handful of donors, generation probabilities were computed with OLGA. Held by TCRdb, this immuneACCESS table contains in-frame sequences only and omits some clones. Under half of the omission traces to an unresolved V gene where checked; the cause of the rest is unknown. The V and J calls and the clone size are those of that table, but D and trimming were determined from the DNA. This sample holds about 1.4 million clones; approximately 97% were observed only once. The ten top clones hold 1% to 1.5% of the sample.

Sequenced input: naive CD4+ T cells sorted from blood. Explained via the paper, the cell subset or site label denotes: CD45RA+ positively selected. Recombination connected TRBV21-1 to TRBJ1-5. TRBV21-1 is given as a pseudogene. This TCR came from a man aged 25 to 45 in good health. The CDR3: CASSAGPSGNQPQHF. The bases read TGTGCCAGCAGCGCCGGGCCCAGTGGCAATCAGCCCCAGCATTTT.